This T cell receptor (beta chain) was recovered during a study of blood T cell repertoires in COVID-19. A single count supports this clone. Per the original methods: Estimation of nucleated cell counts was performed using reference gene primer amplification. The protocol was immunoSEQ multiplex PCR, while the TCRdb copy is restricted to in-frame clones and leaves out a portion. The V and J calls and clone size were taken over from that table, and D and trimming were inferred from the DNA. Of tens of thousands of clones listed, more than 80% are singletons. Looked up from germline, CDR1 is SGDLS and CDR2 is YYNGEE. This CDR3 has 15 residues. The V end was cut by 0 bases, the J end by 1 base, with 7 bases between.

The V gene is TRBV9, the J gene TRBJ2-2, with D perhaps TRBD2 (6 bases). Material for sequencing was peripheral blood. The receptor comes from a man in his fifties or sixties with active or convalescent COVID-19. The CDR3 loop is CASSVGDWNTGELFF. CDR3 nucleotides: TGTGCCAGCAGCGTAGGGGACTGGAACACCGGGGAGCTGTTTTTT.